This TCR beta chain appears in the sequencing data of a study of T-cell reconstitution after alpha-beta-depleted transplantation in children. The TCRbeta library was prepared with unique molecular identifiers. TCRdb called the PCR reads again in MiXCR, with one record for every CDR3 protein. This table has around 410,000 distinct CDR3 sequences, approximately 11% appearing once. The V end lost 6 bases, the J end lost 5 bases, and 14 bases lay between the germline ends. Germline V gene lookup returns CDR1 DFQATT and CDR2 SNEGSKA (reference sequence). The CDR3 is 13 residues long. This sequence originates from a human donor who donated a stem cell graft to a child with acute myeloid leukemia. The chain employs TRBV20-1 and TRBJ2-4; a weak D match, TRBD1 (6 bases). The material sequenced was PBMCs from the stem cell graft donor, taken from the stem cell graft. This chain's CDR3 is CSAPGQVENIQYF. Written as DNA, the CDR3 is TGCAGTGCCCCGGGACAAGTGGAAAACATTCAGTACTTC.